The 32 T cell receptor beta chains below all came from one sample that was sequenced in a study of blood T cell repertoires in COVID-19. TCRdb keeps only in-frame clones here, not all; method: immunoSEQ multiplex PCR. This sample has around 140,000 clones; 88% occur once, and the top ten carry 1.7%. The sequencing sample was made of peripheral blood. These receptor sequences come from a woman between 45 and 60 years old with acute or convalescent COVID-19.

V is TRBV5-1 and J is TRBJ1-6; D is undetermined. Trimming stripped 3 bases from V and 7 bases from J, with 8 bases between. Germline V gives CDR1 SGHRS, CDR2 YFSETQ. The CDR3 is 13 amino acids. CDR3 coding DNA: TGCGCCAGCAGCTCTAGACCGAATTCACCCCTCCACTTT. The encoded protein is CASSSRPNSPLHF. The full variable domain, its missing parts supplied by reference TRBV5-1 and TRBJ1-6, is KAGVTQTPRYLIKTRGQQVTLSCSPISGHRSVSWYQQTPGQGLQFLFEYFSETQRNKGNFPGRFSGRQFSNSRSEMNVSTLELGDSALYLCASSSRPNSPLHFGNGTRLTVT.

The CDR3 sequence is CASSLGTRVETQYF. In DNA form, the CDR3 reads TGTGCCAGCAGCTTGGGGACTAGGGTAGAGACCCAGTACTTC. The chain uses TRBV7-3 and TRBJ2-5, with 8 nucleotides matching TRBD2. This CDR3 has 14 amino acids. Germline CDR1 and CDR2: SGHTA and FQGTGA. The ends lost 3 bases at V and 4 bases at J; junction bases unmatched: 4.

This clone was seen a single time. The V and J genes are TRBV3-1 (or the pseudogene TRBV3-2) and TRBJ2-1; 11 nucleotides align to TRBD2. CDR1 and CDR2 from the germline V gene are LGHDT and YNNKEL (reference sequence). J gave up 1 base and V 4 bases, and 0 bases lay outside the gene matches. The CDR3 has 15 amino acids. CDR3 DNA: TGTGCCAGCAGCCCTAGCGGGGGGTCCTACAATGAGCAGTTCTTC. Protein: CASSPSGGSYNEQFF.

The V and J genes are TRBV4-1 and TRBJ2-3; D is uncertain. CDR3 length: 18 residues. With 1 base removed from V and 0 bases from J, the gap between germline ends came to 17 bases. Germline CDR1 reads MGHRA; CDR2 reads YSYEKL. The CDR3 loop is CASSQGLEIIPSTDTQYF. The CDR3 DNA reads TGCGCCAGCAGCCAAGGGCTGGAGATAATCCCTAGCACAGATACGCAGTATTTT.

The chain couples TRBV14 to TRBJ1-1, with D perhaps matching TRBD1 (5 bases). Germline CDR1 and CDR2: SGHDN and FVKESK. V lost 4 bases, J lost 0 bases, and 6 bases lay in between. There are 13 residues in the CDR3. CDR3 DNA: TGTGCCAGCAGCCTCAGGGTGAACACTGAAGCTTTCTTT. As protein: CASSLRVNTEAFF. Full variable domain (outside the CDR3, taken from reference TRBV14 and TRBJ1-1): EAGVTQFPSHSVIEKGQTVTLRCDPISGHDNLYWYRRVMGKEIKFLLHFVKESKQDESGMPNNRFLAERTGGTYSTLKVQPAELEDSGVYFCASSLRVNTEAFFGQGTRLTVV.

This rearrangement joins TRBV18 to TRBJ2-7; 8 bases fit TRBD1. Unmatched junction bases numbered 6, after V lost 3 bases and J lost 2 bases. The CDR3 length is 15 residues. Germline V lookup: CDR1 KGHSH, CDR2 LQKENI. Written as DNA, the CDR3 is TGTGCCAGCTCACCGGACAGGGTGGGAACCTACGAGCAGTACTTC. This translates into CASSPDRVGTYEQYF.

The chain employs TRBV4-1 and TRBJ2-3, with D hard to call. V lost 3 bases and J lost 1, with 11 bases in between. In germline, CDR1 is MGHRA, CDR2 YSYEKL. This CDR3 spans 15 amino acids. In DNA form, the CDR3 reads TGCGCCAGCAGCCACCCTGCCTCGGGCACAGATACGCAGTATTTT. Amino acid sequence: CASSHPASGTDTQYF.

The chain joins TRBV7-9 to TRBJ1-4, with 8 bases identical to TRBD1. CDR1 is SEHNR, CDR2 FQNEAQ, per germline (reference sequence). The CDR3 sequence is 17 residues long. V shed 5 bases and J 4 bases; nucleotides not matched to a gene: 12. CDR3 DNA sequence: TGTGCCAGCAGCCCGACAAACCAGGGGGCGGGTAATGAAAAACTGTTTTTT. Translation: CASSPTNQGAGNEKLFF.

The V and J genes are TRBV5-1 and TRBJ2-1; TRBD1 matches 9 bases. This CDR3 contains 14 residues. V trimming: 4 bases; J trimming: 6 bases; junction bases outside the gene matches: 5. CDR1 is SGHRS, CDR2 YFSETQ, per germline. This CDR3 reads CASSIGTGFNEQFF. The CDR3 nucleotides read TGCGCCAGCAGCATCGGGACAGGGTTCAATGAGCAGTTCTTC.

In its sample, this clone was seen once. V gene TRBV5-4 combines with J gene TRBJ2-6; D may be TRBD1 (5 bases). Germline values: CDR1 SGHNT, CDR2 YYREEE (reference sequence). V gave up 3 bases and J gave up 5 bases, with 6 bases separating them. The CDR3 extends over 13 amino acids. The chain's CDR3 is CASSSGRANVLTF. DNA of the CDR3: TGTGCCAGCAGCTCAGGGAGGGCCAACGTCCTGACTTTC. The full variable domain, in which reference TRBV5-4 and TRBJ2-6 provide the parts outside the CDR3, is ETGVTQSPTHLIKTRGQQVTLRCSSQSGHNTVSWYQQALGQGPQFIFQYYREEENGRGNFPPRFSGLQFPNYSSELNVNALELDDSALYLCASSSGRANVLTFGAGSRLTVL.

J is TRBJ2-5 and V is TRBV15; D uncertain. V lost 0 bases to trimming and J lost 2 bases, with 10 bases between them. The CDR3 runs 15 residues. CDR1 and CDR2 from the germline V gene are LNHNV and YYDKDF (reference sequence). CDR3 protein: CATSRDHGLQETQYF. The CDR3, as DNA: TGTGCCACCAGCAGAGATCATGGCTTACAAGAGACCCAGTACTTC.

The rearrangement joins TRBV24-1 to TRBJ1-2, with a possible D match to TRBD1 (5 bases). The CDR3 is made up of 13 amino acids. Trimming left V 6 bases short and J 4 bases short, with 11 bases between. CDR1 is KGHDR and CDR2 is SFDVKD in the germline V gene. In DNA, the CDR3 is TGTGCCACCAGTAAGACAGCTAGCTATGGCTACACCTTC. This codes for CATSKTASYGYTF.

The chain employs TRBV9 and TRBJ2-2; D perhaps matches TRBD1 (6 bases). Germline V gene lookup returns CDR1 SGDLS and CDR2 YYNGEE. This CDR3 has 16 amino acids. Trimming left V 0 bases short and J 2 bases short, with 11 bases between. CDR3 amino acids: CASSVVDSSNTGELFF. The CDR3 DNA sequence: TGTGCCAGCAGCGTAGTGGACAGCTCAAACACCGGGGAGCTGTTTTTT. The full variable domain, its missing parts supplied by reference TRBV9 and TRBJ2-2, is DSGVTQTPKHLITATGQRVTLRCSPRSGDLSVYWYQQSLDQGLQFLIQYYNGEERAKGNILERFSAQQFPDLHSELNLSSLELGDSALYFCASSVVDSSNTGELFFGEGSRLTVL.

This clone was counted a single time. The chain is built from TRBV7-2 and TRBJ2-7; 7 nucleotides align to TRBD1. V was clipped by 4 bases and J by 4 bases; unmatched bases: 4. The germline V gene has CDR1 SGHTA and CDR2 FQGNSA. CDR3 length: 13 residues. The CDR3 region has the DNA TGTGCCAGCAGCTGGGGGACAGCATACGAGCAGTACTTC. Translating it yields CASSWGTAYEQYF.

This chain uses TRBV2 with TRBJ2-2, with D possibly TRBD2 on 5 matching bases. The CDR3 spans 15 residues. Germline V lookup: CDR1 SNHLY, CDR2 FYNNEI. Between the trimmed V and J ends, which lost 2 bases and 3 bases, there was a span of 10 bases. CDR3 nucleotides: TGTGCCAGCAGTGAACAGGCCGGGGACACCGGGGAGCTGTTTTTT. The encoded protein is CASSEQAGDTGELFF.

This chain uses TRBV9 with TRBJ1-1; tentatively, D is TRBD1 (5 bases). Trimming left V 0 bases short and J 4 bases short, with 22 bases between. Per germline, CDR1 SGDLS and CDR2 YYNGEE. This CDR3 has 18 amino acids. The CDR3 here is CASSVVDVGVGEGTEAFF. As DNA, the CDR3 is TGTGCCAGCAGCGTAGTTGATGTGGGGGTAGGGGAGGGCACTGAAGCTTTCTTT.

The V and J genes are TRBV18 and TRBJ1-4; D is unresolved. The CDR3 totals 12 residues. V was clipped by 6 bases and J by 8 bases, with 10 bases between them. Germline V gene lookup returns CDR1 KGHSH and CDR2 LQKENI. CDR3 residues: CASSLPGEKLFF. The CDR3 DNA reads as TGTGCCAGCTCTTTGCCGGGAGAAAAACTGTTTTTT.

The V gene is TRBV18, the J gene TRBJ2-7; 7 bases line up with TRBD1. V was pared by 2 bases and J by 0 bases, with 7 bases of the junction left unmatched. Per germline, CDR1 KGHSH and CDR2 LQKENI. This CDR3 spans 16 amino acids. The CDR3 sequence is CASSPTPGQSSYEQYF. In DNA form, the CDR3 reads TGTGCCAGCTCACCAACGCCGGGACAGAGCTCCTACGAGCAGTACTTC.

The CDR3 reads CASSYIGGQPQHF. CDR3 nucleotide sequence: TGTGCCAGCAGTTATATCGGGGGTCAGCCCCAGCATTTT. The J gene is TRBJ1-5, the V gene TRBV6-5, with D possibly matching TRBD1 (5 bases). The CDR3 contains 13 residues. The germline V gene encodes CDR1 MNHEY and CDR2 SVGAGI. Trimming removed 3 bases from V and 6 bases from J, with 9 bases in between.

The rearrangement joins TRBV9 to TRBJ2-5, with D possibly TRBD1 on 6 matching bases. This CDR3 spans 13 amino acids. V shed 5 bases and J shed 0 bases, with 8 bases lying between them. In germline, CDR1 is SGDLS, CDR2 YYNGEE. CDR3 residues: CASSDRYQETQYF. The CDR3 bases are TGTGCCAGCAGTGACAGGTACCAAGAGACCCAGTACTTC.

The V call is TRBV12-3 or TRBV12-4, the J call TRBJ1-1, with D unresolved. The V gene lost 6 bases and the J gene lost 7 bases, with 15 bases spanning the gap. The CDR3 contains 13 residues. CDR3 bases: TGTGCCAGCAGCCCTTTAGTGGGGAGTGAAGCTTTCTTT. It is translated as CASSPLVGSEAFF.

The rearrangement joins TRBV25-1 to TRBJ1-6; possibly TRBD1 for D (6 bases). The CDR3 length is 15 residues. Trimming stripped 4 bases from V and 13 bases from J, with 20 bases between. Germline loops: CDR1 MGHDK, CDR2 SYGVNS. The CDR3 reads CASSVHEGQGMPLHF. The CDR3 bases are TGTGCCAGCAGTGTCCACGAGGGCCAGGGGATGCCCCTCCACTTT. The variable domain in full, completed from reference TRBV25-1 and TRBJ1-6, reads EADIYQTPRYLVIGTGKKITLECSQTMGHDKMYWYQQDPGMELHLIHYSYGVNSTEKGDLSSESTVSRIRTEHFPLTLESARPSHTSQYLCASSVHEGQGMPLHFGNGTRLTVT.

The chain has TRBV7-9 and TRBJ1-5; TRBD1 matches at 7 bases. Germline assignment: CDR1 SEHNR and CDR2 FQNEAQ (reference sequence). The CDR3 loop spans 16 amino acids. The V gene end was trimmed by 3 bases and the J gene end by 3 bases; junction bases not matched to a gene: 8. CDR3 sequence (DNA): TGTGCCAGCAGCTTGGGGACAGTCACCTACAATCAGCCCCAGCATTTT. Amino acids: CASSLGTVTYNQPQHF.

The CDR3 loop is CASSVGLAGYNGELFF. CDR3 nucleotides: TGTGCCAGCAGTGTAGGGCTAGCGGGATACAACGGGGAGCTGTTTTTT. The chain couples TRBV2 to TRBJ2-2; 9 bases agree with TRBD2. The length of the CDR3 is 16 residues. Trimming cost V 4 bases and J 7 bases; bases outside gene matches: 10. Germline assignment: CDR1 SNHLY and CDR2 FYNNEI.

Points on this clone: A much larger clone sits a single nucleotide away, making a read error possible. V gene TRBV27 combines with J gene TRBJ1-1, with 8 nucleotides matching TRBD1. V was pared by 5 bases and J by 1 base, with 3 bases of the junction left unmatched. Germline V gene sequence: CDR1 MNHEY, CDR2 SMNVEV (reference sequence). This CDR3 has 14 residues. In DNA form, the CDR3 reads TGTGCCAGCAGTGAAGGACAGGGGAACACTGAAGCTTTCTTT. Protein: CASSEGQGNTEAFF.

In this sample, this clone turned up once. V and J are TRBV2 and TRBJ1-6, with D hard to call. Germline V gene data show CDR1 as SNHLY and CDR2 as FYNNEI. With 5 bases removed from V and 8 bases from J, the gap between germline ends came to 16 bases. The CDR3 length is 15 residues. CDR3 bases: TGTGCCAGCAGTTTTGAGGAACCCCGTGATTCACCCCTCCACTTT. The encoded protein is CASSFEEPRDSPLHF.

This chain joins TRBV7-3 and TRBJ2-6; D is ambiguous. The CDR3 is made up of 14 amino acids. Per germline, CDR1 SGHTA and CDR2 FQGTGA. V was trimmed by 5 bases and J by 0 bases, leaving 5 bases between them. The CDR3 DNA follows: TGTGCCAGCAGCCAGAACTCTGGGGCCAACGTCCTGACTTTC. This gives the protein CASSQNSGANVLTF.

The chain carries TRBV5-5 and TRBJ2-3, with D maybe TRBD2 (6 bases). This CDR3 has 15 residues. Trimming removed 4 bases at V and 6 bases at J, with 18 bases between. CDR1 is SGHKS and CDR2 is YYEKEE in the germline V gene (reference sequence). CDR3 loop: CASSLDYPRRDTQYF. For the CDR3, the DNA is TGTGCCAGCAGCCTGGACTACCCGAGAAGGGATACGCAGTATTTT.

The genes are TRBV19 and TRBJ1-5; 7 positions match TRBD1. This CDR3 spans 13 amino acids. Trimming cost V 5 bases and J 5 bases; bases outside gene matches: 3. CDR1 and CDR2 from the germline V gene are LNHDA and SQIVND (reference sequence). The CDR3 DNA reads as TGTGCCAGTAGTGACAGGGAGCATCAGCCCCAGCATTTT. Its protein product is CASSDREHQPQHF.

The V call is TRBV27, the J call TRBJ1-2, with D tentatively TRBD1 (5 bases). The CDR3 has 18 residues. Trimming took off 0 bases at V and 3 bases at J, with 20 bases between the two ends. Germline V gene lookup returns CDR1 MNHEY and CDR2 SMNVEV (reference sequence). Written as DNA, the CDR3 is TGTGCCAGCAGTTTATCGATCGCTGAGGCAGGGAATCACTATGGCTACACCTTC. It specifies CASSLSIAEAGNHYGYTF.

This sequence joins TRBV5-1 and TRBJ2-3; 10 positions match TRBD1. V was pared by 4 bases and J by 0 bases, with 5 bases of the junction left unmatched. CDR3 length equals 16 residues. Germline V lookup: CDR1 SGHRS, CDR2 YFSETQ. The CDR3 region is CASSKGQGPSTDTQYF. CDR3 nucleotide sequence: TGCGCCAGCAGCAAGGGACAGGGGCCTAGCACAGATACGCAGTATTTT.

The chain links TRBV6-4 to TRBJ2-3; TRBD1 might be the D (6 bases). Trimming took off 5 bases at V and 1 base at J, with 13 bases between the two ends. This CDR3 contains 15 residues. CDR1 is MRHNA, CDR2 SNTAGT, per germline. The CDR3 DNA is TGTGCCAGCAGTCGCACCGCAGGGGGCACAGATACGCAGTATTTT. Its protein is CASSRTAGGTDTQYF.